Sequencing of this T cell receptor beta chain was carried out in a study of CD8+ T cells in alopecia areata. The CDR3 length is 13 residues. The germline gives CDR1 GTSNPN, CDR2 SVGIG (reference sequence). V lost 4 bases, J lost 0 bases, and 9 bases lay in between. Treatment given: oral pan-JAK inhibitor, 5-10 mg twice daily. The authors extracted RNA and reverse transcribed it into cDNA as the sequencing template. Produced via immunoSEQ multiplex PCR; TCRdb's table is partial and in-frame only. The table shows 150,000 to 200,000 clones, with more than 55% occurring only once. Turning to this clone: The same CDR3 arises from other DNA sequences in this sample as well.

The rearrangement links TRBV30 to TRBJ1-1, with TRBD1 as a possible D gene (5 bases). This clonotype was sampled from a human donor with alopecia areata. The material sequenced was CD4+ T cells sorted from blood, taken around week 47, from a patient treated with tofacitinib. CDR3 DNA: TGTGCCTGGAACAGGCAGCTGAACACTGAAGCTTTCTTT. Residues: CAWNRQLNTEAFF.